This T cell receptor (beta chain) stems from a study of T cells after yellow fever vaccination (dated by TCRdb to the late 2010s). Regarding the complete study: Libraries from fractions with low cell numbers were prepared with the SMART-Seq v4 Ultra Low Input RNA kit. Two healthy male donors made up the cohort, one aged 18 to 30 years and the other aged 30 to 40 years. Blood was collected at multiple timepoints before and after primary and secondary immunization, and bulk PBMC replicates and cell subsets were isolated. To follow T-cell clones before and after primary and booster YFV17D yellow fever vaccination, bulk TCR alpha and beta repertoires were sequenced over time.

Read against the paper, the sample's treatment or condition label means: live attenuated yellow fever vaccine strain. At every blood-draw timepoint, two biological replicates of bulk PBMCs were collected. PBMCs were isolated from peripheral blood using a standard Ficoll-Paque protocol. RNA was extracted with TriZol from bulk PBMCs, CD4 and CD8 fractions, and dextramer-positive and dextramer-negative fractions. TCR cDNA was synthesized by 5'RACE template switching, which introduced a universal primer site and unique molecular identifiers. cDNA synthesis was primed from both the TCR alpha and TCR beta constant segments. Library amplification involved two PCR steps, and the second step added sample barcodes and sequencing adapters. Libraries were sequenced on Illumina HiSeq 2500 (2x100 bp) or NovaSeq (2x150 bp). The authors processed their data as follows. Demultiplexing of reads and collapsing into UMI consensus sequences were performed with MIGEC, and V(D)J alignment was carried out with MiXCR. Vaccine-responding clonotypes were defined with edgeR using replicate PBMC samples, requiring FDR below 0.01 and a log2 fold change above 5 up to day 15. Each bulk clonotype was labeled CD4 or CD8 based on which sequenced repertoire, CD4 or CD8, contained the clonotype at higher abundance. TCRdb reprocessing: public reads trimmed at Q25 with fastp, clones called with MiXCR, in-frame beta chains kept. CDR3 protein sequences are deduplicated, and each keeps its most common genes and DNA. These V and J calls derive from TCRdb rather than the authors' analysis. For this sample there are some 670,000 distinct CDR3 sequences; 12% appear just once. In total, the top ten clones hold just under 15% of the sample.

This clonotype turned up a few times. Its antigen remains undetermined. Per-base qualities were not stored, and no clone one base away is much larger. The study at large found these results: Because only a couple of donors were included in the study, the extent to which the findings can be generalized is limited. After the booster, most clones that had expanded after primary vaccination were detected again (almost 97% of CD4 and around nine tenths of CD8), suggesting broad maintenance of memory. The secondary T-cell response was found to be weaker but faster than the primary response, with a peak reached on day 5 rather than on day 15. A small fraction of clonotypes showed up in both the CD4 and CD8 compartments, probably as a result of convergent recombination. FACS-sorted repertoires could contain abundant contaminating clonotypes from the bulk population, so computational filtering was required.

The junction shows trimming of 1 base on V and 2 bases on J, and the gene matches do not reach 5 bases of it. From cysteine to phenylalanine, the CDR3 is 17 amino acids long. Only the CDR3 DNA stays, 51 bases, in frame from base 1. The germline V gene yields SGHVS for CDR1 and FNYEAQ for CDR2. This chain joins TRBV7-6 to TRBJ2-3; TRBD2 aligns with 11 central bases. The sample was PBMCs, taken on the day of the yellow fever booster vaccination. This TCR was recovered from a man aged 30 to 39 who received the YFV17D yellow fever vaccine. The DNA reads TGTGCCAGCAGCTTAGGGGGACTAGCGGCCTTCACAGATACGCAGTATTTT. This encodes CASSLGGLAAFTDTQYF.